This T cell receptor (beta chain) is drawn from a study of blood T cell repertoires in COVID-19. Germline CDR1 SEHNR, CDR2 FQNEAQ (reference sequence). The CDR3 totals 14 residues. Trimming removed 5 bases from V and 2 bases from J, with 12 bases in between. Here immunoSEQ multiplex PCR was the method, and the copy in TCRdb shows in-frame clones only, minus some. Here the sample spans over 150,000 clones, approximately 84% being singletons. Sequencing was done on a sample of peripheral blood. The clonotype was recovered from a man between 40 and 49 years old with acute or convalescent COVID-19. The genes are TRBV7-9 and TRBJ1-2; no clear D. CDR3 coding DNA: TGTGCCAGCAGCCTCCTAGCTGCAAACTATGGCTACACCTTC. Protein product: CASSLLAANYGYTF.